The 16 T cell receptor beta chains given below trace back to one sample, sequenced in a study of PD-1 blockade in classical Hodgkin lymphoma. TCRdb's table, derived via immunoSEQ multiplex PCR, lists solely in-frame clones and lacks some. In the table there are around 25,000 clones, 90% to 95% of which are singletons. Specified time point: newly diagnosed, previously untreated cHL patient sample. The sample was peripheral blood mononuclear cells (PBMCs). The source of these receptors is a human donor with classical Hodgkin lymphoma.

The V and J genes are TRBV5-1 and TRBJ2-3, with D maybe TRBD2 (6 bases). The germline V gene has CDR1 SGHRS and CDR2 YFSETQ. Trimming pared 4 bases from V and 0 bases from J, leaving 24 bases between. The CDR3 spans 19 residues. CDR3 sequence reads: CASSRGLGSAGISTDTQYF. DNA for the CDR3: TGCGCCAGCAGCAGGGGTTTGGGGTCGGCGGGGATTAGCACAGATACGCAGTATTTT.

The chain recombines TRBV30 with TRBJ2-7, with unresolved D. This CDR3 is built from 13 residues. Trimming shortened V by 0 bases and J by 6 bases, and 12 bases separated the two germline ends. CDR1 GTSNPN and CDR2 SVGIG come from the germline V gene (reference sequence). CDR3 sequence: CAWSVHEAREQYF. In nucleotides, the CDR3 is TGTGCCTGGAGTGTACATGAGGCCCGCGAGCAGTACTTC.

The sample holds a few counts of this clone. The V and J genes are TRBV5-6 and TRBJ2-5; the match to TRBD1 covers 12 bases. The germline V gene has CDR1 SGHDT and CDR2 YYEEEE. The CDR3 runs 18 residues. After removal of 4 bases from V and 5 bases from J, the junction contained 15 bases not matched to a gene. CDR3 sequence (DNA): TGTGCCAGCAGCGGACTCCGGGACAGGGGGCGCCCCGGGGAGACCCAGTACTTC. Its protein is CASSGLRDRGRPGETQYF.

The rearrangement joins TRBV25-1 to TRBJ2-7; 8 bases line up with TRBD1. With 3 bases clipped from V and 4 bases from J, the junction kept 8 bases outside the gene matches. The CDR3 contains 15 residues. Looked up from germline, CDR1 is MGHDK and CDR2 is SYGVNS. The chain's CDR3 is CASSDDGQGAYEQYF. As DNA, the CDR3 is TGTGCCAGCAGTGACGACGGACAGGGTGCGTACGAGCAGTACTTC.

The gene calls are TRBV9 and TRBJ1-4; 7 bases are shared with TRBD1. Germline CDR1 is SGDLS and CDR2 is YYNGEE. Trimming cost V 1 base and J 12 bases; bases outside gene matches: 9. CDR3 length: 14 amino acids. The DNA of the CDR3 is TGTGCCAGCAGCGTATCTGACAGGGCGAGCGAACTGTTTTTT. Protein sequence: CASSVSDRASELFF.

The rearrangement joins TRBV4-1 to TRBJ2-2; TRBD2 agrees at 12 bases. Losses at the gene ends were 0 bases for V and 8 bases for J; bases not matched to a gene: 7. The V gene's germline CDR1 is MGHRA and CDR2 YSYEKL. The CDR3 has 17 residues. The CDR3 sequence: CASSQDLSSGRAGELFF. As DNA, the CDR3 is TGCGCCAGCAGCCAAGATCTGTCTAGCGGGAGGGCTGGGGAGCTGTTTTTT.

The chain is built from TRBV30 and TRBJ1-2, with a weak D call TRBD1 (5 bases). This CDR3 is built from 11 residues. Looked up from germline, CDR1 is GTSNPN and CDR2 is SVGIG (reference sequence). The V and J ends lost 2 bases and 9 bases respectively, with 10 bases between them. DNA for the CDR3: TGTGCCTGGAGTCTGGGGACGAGCTACACCTTC. It specifies CAWSLGTSYTF. Full variable domain (outside the CDR3, taken from reference TRBV30 and TRBJ1-2): SQTIHQWPATLVQPVGSPLSLECTVEGTSNPNLYWYRQAAGRGLQLLFYSVGIGQISSEVPQNLSASRPQDRQFILSSKKLLLSDSGFYLCAWSLGTSYTFGSGTRLTVV.

The chain recombines TRBV6-5 with TRBJ1-2; D uncertain. Per the germline V gene, CDR1 is MNHEY and CDR2 is SVGAGI. The V and J ends lost 1 base and 2 bases respectively, with 5 bases between them. This CDR3 contains 13 residues. The CDR3 is CASSYFGNYGYTF. As DNA, the CDR3 is TGTGCCAGCAGTTACTTTGGCAACTATGGCTACACCTTC.

This rearrangement joins TRBV30 to TRBJ1-1, with D tentatively TRBD1 (5 bases). The CDR3 loop spans 13 amino acids. Trimming removed 3 bases at V and 3 bases at J, with 11 bases between. Looked up from germline, CDR1 is GTSNPN and CDR2 is SVGIG (reference sequence). This chain's CDR3 is CAWSDSLDTEAFF. The DNA of the CDR3 is TGTGCCTGGAGCGACAGTCTTGACACTGAAGCTTTCTTT.

The rearrangement uses TRBV6-1 and TRBJ2-7, with D uncertain. Germline V gives CDR1 MNHNS, CDR2 SASEGT. This CDR3 spans 11 amino acids. V lost 2 bases to trimming and J lost 7 bases, with 6 bases between them. The CDR3 DNA follows: TGTGCCAGCAGTGAATTCGGGGAGCAGTACTTC. This gives the protein CASSEFGEQYF.

V usage is TRBV18 and J usage is TRBJ2-7; D call uncertain. V lost 3 bases, J lost 2 bases, and 8 bases lay in between. The germline V gene encodes CDR1 KGHSH and CDR2 LQKENI. CDR3 length: 13 residues. CDR3 in DNA: TGTGCCAGCTCACCCGATGCGGCCTACGAGCAGTACTTC. Translation gives CASSPDAAYEQYF.

The chain has TRBV4-2 and TRBJ2-7, with 9 bases that match TRBD2. This CDR3 has 16 amino acids. V gave up 4 bases and J gave up 4 bases; unmatched junction bases: 11. Germline CDR1 and CDR2: LGHNA and YNFKEQ. CDR3 bases: TGTGCCAGCAGCCCCCCCCCGGGACTAGCTGGTTACGAGCAGTACTTC. Encoded protein: CASSPPPGLAGYEQYF.

The J gene is TRBJ2-3, the V gene TRBV18; D is perhaps TRBD1 (6 bases). V was shortened by 0 bases and J by 4 bases, with 14 bases between the two germline ends. The CDR3 sequence is 16 residues long. In germline, CDR1 is KGHSH, CDR2 LQKENI. CDR3 protein: CASSPPRGGGPDTQYF. The CDR3 DNA sequence: TGTGCCAGCTCACCACCGAGAGGGGGTGGTCCAGATACGCAGTATTTT.

The chain joins TRBV4-1 to TRBJ2-3; 9 nucleotides match TRBD1. Germline-derived CDR1 and CDR2 are MGHRA and YSYEKL. The CDR3 extends over 20 amino acids. V lost 1 base, J lost 2 bases, and 16 bases stayed unmatched. DNA for the CDR3: TGCGCCAGCAGCCAAGTGATTGGGACAGGGTTAGGTTTTGACACAGATACGCAGTATTTT. Residues: CASSQVIGTGLGFDTDTQYF.

V gene TRBV5-1 combines with J gene TRBJ1-1; D may be TRBD1 (6 bases). Germline lookup yields CDR1 SGHRS and CDR2 YFSETQ. This CDR3 has 14 amino acids. V was clipped by 5 bases and J by 7 bases, with 18 bases between them. CDR3 sequence reads: CASRGYREGREAFF. In nucleotides, the CDR3 is TGCGCCAGCAGAGGTTACAGGGAAGGGCGTGAAGCTTTCTTT.

J is TRBJ2-2 and V is TRBV19, with no clear D. V lost 5 bases and J 7 bases, leaving 11 bases between the germline ends. Germline V CDR1 and CDR2: LNHDA, SQIVND (reference sequence). The CDR3 runs 13 residues. The CDR3 here is CASSRLVIGELFF. CDR3 nucleotides: TGTGCCAGTAGTCGGCTAGTGATCGGGGAGCTGTTTTTT.